This TCR beta chain originates from a study of T cells in Graves' hyperthyroidism and ophthalmopathy. Used for diagnoses were clinical symptoms, serum thyroxine and TRAb, thyroid ultrasound and orbital computed tomography. This clonotype was observed a few times. RNA transcripts yielded amplified TCR beta CDR3 regions. With the HTBI primer set, the TCR CDR3 went through a first round of RT-PCR. MiXCR, applied by TCRdb to the multiplex PCR reads, yields one record per CDR3 protein. The profile shows around 350,000 distinct CDR3 sequences, about a fifth of them singletons. Germline values: CDR1 LGHDT, CDR2 YNNKEL (reference sequence). V was shortened by 2 bases and J by 1 base, with 8 bases between the two germline ends. The CDR3 spans 14 residues.

Sequences were obtained from blood. The clonotype was recovered from a woman aged 18-29 years with Graves' hyperthyroidism. The chain links TRBV3-1 to TRBJ1-1; no reliable D call. The DNA of the CDR3 is TGTGCCAGCAGCCAACTCTCCGGGAACACTGAAGCTTTCTTT. Translation: CASSQLSGNTEAFF. The complete variable domain, with remaining parts taken from reference TRBV3-1 and TRBJ1-1, reads DTAVSQTPKYLVTQMGNDKSIKCEQNLGHDTMYWYKQDSKKFLKIMFSYNNKELIINETVPNRFSPKSPDKAHLNLHINSLELGDSAVYFCASSQLSGNTEAFFGQGTRLTVV.